The rows below give T cell receptor beta chains drawn from one sample of a study of blood T cell repertoires in COVID-19. Clones were read by immunoSEQ multiplex PCR, and TCRdb kept only the in-frame ones, dropping some. The sample comprises about 52,000 clones, roughly nine tenths of which are singletons, and roughly 10% rests with the top ten. Input material: peripheral blood. Every receptor here comes from a man aged 80 or over with active or convalescent COVID-19. Both conserved end residues are part of each CDR3.

v_gene	j_gene	CDR3aa
TRBV7-9	TRBJ2-7	CASSLGAASSYEQYF
TRBV9	TRBJ2-3	CASSVGVGGTDTQYF
TRBV6-5	TRBJ2-7	CASEPNLDSSYEQYF
TRBV28	TRBJ1-5	CASSLIDAFSNQPQHF
TRBV19	TRBJ2-1	CASSPRTGFYNEQFF
TRBV7-2	TRBJ2-1	CASSPPGGSYNEQFF
TRBV27	TRBJ1-4	CASSFAHSRGSTNEKLFF
TRBV4-1	TRBJ1-4	CASSQEGHLATNEKLFF
TRBV6-5	TRBJ2-2	CASSKGQTNTGELFF
TRBV27	TRBJ1-5	CASSSKQGPGQPQHF
TRBV5-1	TRBJ2-1	CASSLAIPGASSYNEQFF
TRBV3-1/TRBV3-2	TRBJ1-2	CASSQGPGAYYGYTF
TRBV6-6	TRBJ2-5	CASSISGARMETQYF
TRBV7-9	TRBJ1-3	CASSPRDNSGNTIYF
TRBV7-3	TRBJ1-2	CASSLGGGGGYTF
TRBV7-9	TRBJ2-2	CASSSRNTGELFF
TRBV27	TRBJ2-7	CASSTQRGYEQYF
TRBV7-2	TRBJ2-1	CASTIGGVSSYNEQFF
TRBV6-5	TRBJ2-1	CASSYTAGSYNEQFF
TRBV4-2	TRBJ2-3	CASSLELAGPDTQYF
TRBV21-1	TRBJ1-1	CASTLDRGWSEAFF
TRBV5-4	TRBJ2-2	CASSPGLGAGELFF
TRBV27	TRBJ2-7	CASSPRQGPYEQYF
TRBV5-4	TRBJ2-7	CASSAGLAGAYEQYF
TRBV1	TRBJ2-1	CTSSQDRGGGAKNEQFF
TRBV19	TRBJ2-5	CASRPSGGAGETQYF
TRBV7-9	TRBJ1-5	CASSTTGQGAVFRHF
TRBV6-4	TRBJ2-2	CASKLLQDTGELFF
TRBV14	TRBJ2-3	CASSPTPLVTDTQYF
TRBV10-3	TRBJ2-5	CAISELDRGETQYF
TRBV19	TRBJ1-6	CAEGGWYNSPLHF
TRBV20-1	TRBJ1-5	CSASAPGNGNQPQHF
TRBV4-1	TRBJ2-7	CASSQVSQGAGEQYF
TRBV3-1/TRBV3-2	TRBJ2-7	CASSQEQFRKNLHF
TRBV7-4	TRBJ2-7	CAAGEGRYEQYF
TRBV6-5	TRBJ1-1	CASSYSHRDTEAFF
TRBV7-3	TRBJ2-7	CASSLISPSSYEQYF
TRBV30	TRBJ2-2	CAWRGQGSTGELFF
TRBV10-3	TRBJ2-7	CAISDRDRASSYEQYF
TRBV14	TRBJ1-6	CASSLYSYNSPLHF
TRBV6-5	TRBJ1-2	CASGRGLAGYTF
TRBV2	TRBJ2-2	CATQRGQNTGELFF
TRBV9	TRBJ2-7	CASSVQSYEQYF
TRBV12-3/TRBV12-4	TRBJ2-3	CASKQGSADTQYF
TRBV6-6	TRBJ1-2	CASSPTGPYGYTF
TRBV15	TRBJ1-5	CATSREGRGSLYSNQPQHF
TRBV6-5	TRBJ2-7	CASRRIRQAGEQYF
TRBV7-9	TRBJ2-5	CASSSRSLQETQYF
TRBV4-3	TRBJ2-2	CASSQGGGRELFF
TRBV11-2	TRBJ2-3	CASSSGTSGNTDTQYF
TRBV5-4	TRBJ1-4	CASSLTGNEKLFF
TRBV6-5	TRBJ2-5	CASSRSGVETQYF
TRBV7-8	TRBJ1-4	CASSLRDRALVAPEKLFF
TRBV7-8	TRBJ1-6	CASSGTGGSSPLHF
TRBV3-1/TRBV3-2	TRBJ2-7	CASSPKYRGSQYF